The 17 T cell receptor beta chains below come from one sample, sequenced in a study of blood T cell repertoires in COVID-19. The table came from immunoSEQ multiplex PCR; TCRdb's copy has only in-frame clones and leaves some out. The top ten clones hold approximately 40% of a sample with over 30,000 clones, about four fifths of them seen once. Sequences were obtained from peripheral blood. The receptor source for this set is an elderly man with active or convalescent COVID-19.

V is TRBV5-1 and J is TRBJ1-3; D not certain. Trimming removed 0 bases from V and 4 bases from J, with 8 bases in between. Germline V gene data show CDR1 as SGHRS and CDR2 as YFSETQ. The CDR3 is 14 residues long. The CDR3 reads CASSLAGSGNTIYF. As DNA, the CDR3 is TGCGCCAGCAGCTTGGCAGGATCCGGAAACACCATATATTTT. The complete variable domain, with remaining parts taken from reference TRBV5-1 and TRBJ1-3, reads KAGVTQTPRYLIKTRGQQVTLSCSPISGHRSVSWYQQTPGQGLQFLFEYFSETQRNKGNFPGRFSGRQFSNSRSEMNVSTLELGDSALYLCASSLAGSGNTIYFGEGSWLTVV.

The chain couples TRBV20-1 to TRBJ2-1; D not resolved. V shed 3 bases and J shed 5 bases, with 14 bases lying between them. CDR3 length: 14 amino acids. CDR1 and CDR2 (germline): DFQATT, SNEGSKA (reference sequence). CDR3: CSASESGPDNEQFF. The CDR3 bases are TGCAGTGCTAGTGAGTCGGGTCCTGACAATGAGCAGTTCTTC.

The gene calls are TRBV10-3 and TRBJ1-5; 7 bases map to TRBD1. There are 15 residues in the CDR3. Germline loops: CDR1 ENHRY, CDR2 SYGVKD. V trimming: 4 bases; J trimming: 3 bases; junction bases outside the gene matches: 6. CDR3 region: CAISAARGDNQPQHF. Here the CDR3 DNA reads TGTGCCATCAGTGCGGCCAGGGGGGACAATCAGCCCCAGCATTTT.

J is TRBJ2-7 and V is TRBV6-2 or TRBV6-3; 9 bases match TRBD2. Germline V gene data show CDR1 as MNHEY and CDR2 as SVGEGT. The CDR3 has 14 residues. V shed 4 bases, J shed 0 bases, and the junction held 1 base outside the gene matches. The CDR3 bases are TGTGCCAGCAGTTCTAGCGGGGCCTCCTACGAGCAGTACTTC. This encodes CASSSSGASYEQYF.

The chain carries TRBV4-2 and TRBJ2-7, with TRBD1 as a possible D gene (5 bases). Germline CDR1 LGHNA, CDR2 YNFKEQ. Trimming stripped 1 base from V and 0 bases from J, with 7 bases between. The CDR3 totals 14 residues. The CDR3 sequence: CASSQGTPSYEQYF. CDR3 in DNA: TGTGCCAGCAGCCAAGGGACACCCTCCTACGAGCAGTACTTC.

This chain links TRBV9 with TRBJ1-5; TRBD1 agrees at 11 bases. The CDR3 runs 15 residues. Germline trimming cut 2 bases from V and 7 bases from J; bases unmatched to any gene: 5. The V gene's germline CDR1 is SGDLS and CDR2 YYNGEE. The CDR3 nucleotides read TGTGCCAGCAGCGTCGGACAGGGGGCGGACCAGCCCCAGCATTTT. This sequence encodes CASSVGQGADQPQHF.

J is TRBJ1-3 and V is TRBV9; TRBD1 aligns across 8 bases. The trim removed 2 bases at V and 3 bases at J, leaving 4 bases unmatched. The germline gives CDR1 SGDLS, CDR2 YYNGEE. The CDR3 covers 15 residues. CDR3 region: CASSVNRGGGNTIYF. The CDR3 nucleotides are TGTGCCAGCAGCGTGAACAGGGGGGGTGGAAACACCATATATTTT.

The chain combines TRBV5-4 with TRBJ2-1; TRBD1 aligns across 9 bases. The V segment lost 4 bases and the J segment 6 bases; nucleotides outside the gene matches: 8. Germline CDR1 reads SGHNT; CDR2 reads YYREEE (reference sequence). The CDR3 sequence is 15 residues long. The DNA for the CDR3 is TGTGCCAGCAGCCTTCCGGGACAGGGCCCCAATGAGCAGTTCTTC. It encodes CASSLPGQGPNEQFF.

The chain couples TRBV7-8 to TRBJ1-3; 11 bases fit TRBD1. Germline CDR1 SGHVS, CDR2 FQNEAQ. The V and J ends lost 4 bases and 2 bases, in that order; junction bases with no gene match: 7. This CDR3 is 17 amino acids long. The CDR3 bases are TGTGCCAGCAGCTCTTATGGACAGGGGGCAGCTGGAAACACCATATATTTT. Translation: CASSSYGQGAAGNTIYF.

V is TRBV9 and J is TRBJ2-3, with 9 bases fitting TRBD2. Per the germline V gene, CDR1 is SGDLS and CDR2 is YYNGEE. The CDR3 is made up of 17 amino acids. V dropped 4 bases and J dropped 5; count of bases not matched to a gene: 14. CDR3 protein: CASSNRGGTSREDTQYF. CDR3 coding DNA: TGTGCCAGCAGCAACCGGGGAGGGACTAGCCGGGAAGATACGCAGTATTTT.

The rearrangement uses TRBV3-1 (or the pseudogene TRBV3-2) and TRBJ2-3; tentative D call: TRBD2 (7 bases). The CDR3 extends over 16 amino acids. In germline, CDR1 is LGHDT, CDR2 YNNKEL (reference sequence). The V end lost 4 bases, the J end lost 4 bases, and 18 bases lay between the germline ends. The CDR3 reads CASSPTWEGEPDTQYF. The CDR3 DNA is TGTGCCAGCAGCCCGACGTGGGAGGGGGAACCAGATACGCAGTATTTT.

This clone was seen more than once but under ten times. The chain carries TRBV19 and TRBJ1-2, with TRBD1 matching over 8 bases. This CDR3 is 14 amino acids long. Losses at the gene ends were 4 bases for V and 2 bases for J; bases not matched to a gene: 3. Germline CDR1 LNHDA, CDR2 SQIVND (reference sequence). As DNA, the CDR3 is TGTGCCAGTAGTAAGCAGGGGGCGAACTATGGCTACACCTTC. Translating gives CASSKQGANYGYTF.

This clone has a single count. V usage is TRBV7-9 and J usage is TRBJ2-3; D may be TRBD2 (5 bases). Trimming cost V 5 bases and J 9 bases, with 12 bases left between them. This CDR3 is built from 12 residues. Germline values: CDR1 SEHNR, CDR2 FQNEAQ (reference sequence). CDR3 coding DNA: TGTGCCAGCAGCCCAGGAGAGGGCACGCAGTATTTT. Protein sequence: CASSPGEGTQYF.

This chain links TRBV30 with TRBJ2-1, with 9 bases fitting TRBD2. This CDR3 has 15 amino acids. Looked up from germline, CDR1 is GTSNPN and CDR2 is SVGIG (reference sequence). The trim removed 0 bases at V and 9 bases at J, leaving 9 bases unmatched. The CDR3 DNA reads TGTGCCTGGAGTGTTCAGGGCGGGAGGGCCGCTGAGCAGTTCTTC. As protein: CAWSVQGGRAAEQFF. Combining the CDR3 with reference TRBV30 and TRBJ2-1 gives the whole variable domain SQTIHQWPATLVQPVGSPLSLECTVEGTSNPNLYWYRQAAGRGLQLLFYSVGIGQISSEVPQNLSASRPQDRQFILSSKKLLLSDSGFYLCAWSVQGGRAAEQFFGPGTRLTVL.

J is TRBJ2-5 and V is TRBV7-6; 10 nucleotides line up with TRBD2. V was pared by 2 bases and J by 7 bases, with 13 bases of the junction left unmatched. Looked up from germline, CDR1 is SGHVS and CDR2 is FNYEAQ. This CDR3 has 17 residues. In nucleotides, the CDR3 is TGTGCCAGCAGCTTATTCGTGGCTAGCGGGAGTCTCGGGACCCAGTACTTC. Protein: CASSLFVASGSLGTQYF.

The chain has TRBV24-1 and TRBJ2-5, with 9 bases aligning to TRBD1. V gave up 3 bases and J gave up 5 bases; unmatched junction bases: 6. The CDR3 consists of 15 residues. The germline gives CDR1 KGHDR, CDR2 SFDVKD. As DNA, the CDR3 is TGTGCCACCAGTGATGGACAGGGGAGGCGGGAGACCCAGTACTTC. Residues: CATSDGQGRRETQYF.

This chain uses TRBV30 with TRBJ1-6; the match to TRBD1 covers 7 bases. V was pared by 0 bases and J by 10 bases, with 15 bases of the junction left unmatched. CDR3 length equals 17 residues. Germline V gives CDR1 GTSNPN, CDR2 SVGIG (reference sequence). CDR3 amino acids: CAWSVHRGTAALSPLHF. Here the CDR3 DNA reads TGTGCCTGGAGTGTACATCGAGGGACAGCAGCCTTATCACCCCTCCACTTT.